The 22 T cell receptor beta chains listed next were all sequenced from one sample in a study of T cells in pancreatic ductal adenocarcinoma. TCRdb's copy holds only in-frame clones and misses some; the assay was immunoSEQ multiplex PCR. The data show roughly 31,000 clones, approximately 94% seen once. Selected pancreatic ductal adenocarcinoma patients had undergone surgery without neoadjuvant therapy. Specimen: PBMCs. These receptors were obtained from a human donor with pancreatic ductal adenocarcinoma.

This chain links TRBV27 with TRBJ2-7; no reliable D call. The CDR3 spans 13 residues. Germline CDR1 is MNHEY and CDR2 is SMNVEV (reference sequence). The V end was cut by 2 bases, the J end by 1 base, with 6 bases between. The CDR3 is CASSLVQSYEQYF. Written as DNA, the CDR3 is TGTGCCAGCAGTTTAGTGCAGTCCTACGAGCAGTACTTC.

The chain couples TRBV13 to TRBJ2-7; the match to TRBD1 covers 7 bases. This CDR3 contains 13 residues. CDR1 PRHDT and CDR2 FYEKMQ come from the germline V gene (reference sequence). The V gene end was trimmed by 4 bases and the J gene end by 2 bases; junction bases not matched to a gene: 2. CDR3 nucleotides: TGTGCCAGCAGCTCGAGGGGGCCCTACGAGCAGTACTTC. This gives the protein CASSSRGPYEQYF.

This clone was observed once. The chain combines TRBV5-5 with TRBJ2-7, with no clear D. Germline V gene data show CDR1 as SGHKS and CDR2 as YYEKEE (reference sequence). The CDR3 is 15 residues long. The V gene lost 4 bases and the J gene lost 1 base, with 15 bases spanning the gap. The DNA of the CDR3 is TGTGCCAGCAGCCCCCCTGGCTTTTCTTCCTACGAGCAGTACTTC. Residues: CASSPPGFSSYEQYF.

This chain connects TRBV7-8 to TRBJ2-1; tentatively, D is TRBD2 (5 bases). The CDR3 spans 17 residues. V was pared by 1 base and J by 8 bases, with 21 bases between. Germline V CDR1 and CDR2: SGHVS, FQNEAQ. In nucleotides, the CDR3 is TGTGCCAGCAGCTTAGTAGCGTCGGGGAAGGTAGCCGATGAGCAGTTCTTC. This encodes CASSLVASGKVADEQFF.

V is TRBV14 and J is TRBJ2-7; D unclear. This CDR3 spans 13 amino acids. Germline loops: CDR1 SGHDN, CDR2 FVKESK. V dropped 0 bases and J dropped 7 bases, with 10 bases sitting between them. This chain's CDR3 is CASSQDTAGEQYF. The CDR3 coding sequence is TGTGCCAGCAGCCAAGACACCGCTGGGGAGCAGTACTTC.

This chain connects TRBV5-1 to TRBJ2-3; possibly TRBD1 or TRBD2 for D (5 bases each). The CDR3 totals 13 residues. With 4 bases removed from V and 5 bases from J, the gap between germline ends came to 11 bases. The germline V gene encodes CDR1 SGHRS and CDR2 YFSETQ. CDR3 bases: TGCGCCAGCAGCCCCGCTGGGGGAGATACGCAGTATTTT. Translated, it gives CASSPAGGDTQYF.

V usage is TRBV7-2 and J usage is TRBJ1-5, with 7 bases identical to TRBD1. The CDR3 covers 15 residues. The germline V gene has CDR1 SGHTA and CDR2 FQGNSA. With 5 bases clipped from V and 3 bases from J, the junction kept 7 bases outside the gene matches. Written as DNA, the CDR3 is TGTGCCAGCAGCAAAGGGACAGCTTACAATCAGCCCCAGCATTTT. It codes for CASSKGTAYNQPQHF. Variable domain in full (rest from reference TRBV7-2 and TRBJ1-5): GAGVSQSPSNKVTEKGKDVELRCDPISGHTALYWYRQSLGQGLEFLIYFQGNSAPDKSGLPSDRFSAERTGGSVSTLTIQRTQQEDSAVYLCASSKGTAYNQPQHFGDGTRLSIL.

In this sample, this clone turned up a few times. DNA for the CDR3: TGTGCCAGCAGCTTGGACGTCTGGGATGAGCAGTTCTTC. This gives the protein CASSLDVWDEQFF. J is TRBJ2-1 and V is TRBV7-9, with D unresolved. Deletions cut 3 bases from V and 8 bases from J, with 11 bases between. The germline CDR1 and CDR2 sequences are SEHNR and FQNEAQ (reference sequence). This CDR3 comprises 13 residues. The entire variable domain, with the rest obtained from reference TRBV7-9 and TRBJ2-1, is as follows: DTGVSQNPRHKITKRGQNVTFRCDPISEHNRLYWYRQTLGQGPEFLTYFQNEAQLEKSRLLSDRFSAERPKGSFSTLEIQRTEQGDSAMYLCASSLDVWDEQFFGPGTRLTVL.

The CDR3 region is CASSLGQTTNEKLFF. CDR3 nucleotides: TGCGCCAGCAGCTTGGGGCAAACAACTAATGAAAAACTGTTTTTT. This sequence joins TRBV5-1 and TRBJ1-4; D gene uncertain. This CDR3 is 15 amino acids long. Germline CDR1 SGHRS, CDR2 YFSETQ. Trimming shortened V by 0 bases and J by 0 bases, and 6 bases separated the two germline ends.

The gene calls are TRBV9 and TRBJ2-1; D is possibly TRBD2 (6 bases). CDR3 length: 13 residues. With 7 bases removed from V and 8 bases from J, the gap between germline ends came to 16 bases. CDR1 is SGDLS and CDR2 is YYNGEE in the germline V gene. The CDR3 sequence is CASGKPSGDEQFF. The CDR3 DNA follows: TGTGCCAGCGGAAAACCCTCGGGGGATGAGCAGTTCTTC.

In its sample, this clone was seen once. The rearrangement links TRBV27 to TRBJ2-7, with TRBD2 matching over 9 bases. This CDR3 is 14 amino acids long. The germline V gene has CDR1 MNHEY and CDR2 SMNVEV (reference sequence). V lost 5 bases and J lost 3; bases outside the gene matches: 5. The CDR3 sequence: CASSLAGGGYEQYF. CDR3 DNA: TGTGCCAGCAGTCTCGCGGGAGGGGGCTACGAGCAGTACTTC.

The chain carries TRBV2 and TRBJ2-6, with TRBD1 identical over 7 bases. V gave up 2 bases and J gave up 0 bases; unmatched junction bases: 4. Germline loops: CDR1 SNHLY, CDR2 FYNNEI. The CDR3 has 17 residues. CDR3 protein: CASSERGPISGANVLTF. CDR3 DNA: TGTGCCAGCAGTGAAAGGGGGCCGATCTCTGGGGCCAACGTCCTGACTTTC.

This sequence joins TRBV27 and TRBJ2-7; D gene uncertain. Trimming shortened V by 0 bases and J by 3 bases, and 6 bases separated the two germline ends. Germline V CDR1 and CDR2: MNHEY, SMNVEV (reference sequence). The CDR3 has 13 amino acids. The CDR3 reads CASSLSVLYEQYF. CDR3 sequence (DNA): TGTGCCAGCAGTTTATCGGTCCTCTACGAGCAGTACTTC.

This clone was recorded once. The chain combines TRBV9 with TRBJ2-2, with unresolved D. CDR3 length equals 12 residues. Germline lookup yields CDR1 SGDLS and CDR2 YYNGEE. With 1 base removed from V and 3 bases from J, the gap between germline ends came to 1 base. The CDR3 region is CASSVYTGELFF. The CDR3 DNA reads as TGTGCCAGCAGCGTATACACCGGGGAGCTGTTTTTT.

V is TRBV19 and J is TRBJ2-7; no reliable D call. The CDR3 loop spans 13 amino acids. Deletions cut 8 bases from V and 0 bases from J, with 11 bases between. Germline lookup yields CDR1 LNHDA and CDR2 SQIVND (reference sequence). CDR3 in amino acids: CASSHTVSYEQYF. For the CDR3, the DNA is TGTGCCAGTTCCCATACTGTCTCCTACGAGCAGTACTTC.

The CDR3 loop is CASGSDISGLKQYF. CDR3 coding DNA: TGTGCCAGCGGCTCAGACATCTCGGGACTAAAGCAGTACTTC. The chain joins TRBV7-9 to TRBJ2-7, with 7 nucleotides matching TRBD2. J lost 8 bases, V lost 8 bases, and 15 bases had no gene match. The CDR3 extends over 14 amino acids. The germline CDR1 and CDR2 sequences are SEHNR and FQNEAQ (reference sequence).

This chain uses TRBV6-5 with TRBJ1-4, with D uncertain. Trimming removed 2 bases from V and 5 bases from J, with 12 bases in between. The CDR3 consists of 15 residues. CDR1 MNHEY and CDR2 SVGAGI come from the germline V gene. CDR3 residues: CASSYAGLINEKLFF. The CDR3 nucleotides read TGTGCCAGCAGTTACGCAGGACTGATAAATGAAAAACTGTTTTTT.

The V call is TRBV28, the J call TRBJ1-4, with TRBD1 identical over 9 bases. Germline loops: CDR1 MDHEN, CDR2 SYDVKM. Germline trimming cut 7 bases from V and 6 bases from J; bases unmatched to any gene: 3. This CDR3 has 13 residues. This CDR3 is CASKGQGYEKLFF. CDR3 in DNA: TGTGCCAGCAAAGGACAGGGGTATGAAAAACTGTTTTTT.

The gene calls are TRBV2 and TRBJ2-5; D is perhaps TRBD1 or TRBD2 (5 bases each). In germline, CDR1 is SNHLY, CDR2 FYNNEI. This CDR3 is 13 amino acids long. V lost 4 bases and J 5 bases, leaving 11 bases between the germline ends. The chain's CDR3 is CASSGTPGETQYF. Here the CDR3 DNA reads TGTGCCAGCAGTGGGACTCCAGGGGAGACCCAGTACTTC.

V usage is TRBV5-1 and J usage is TRBJ2-7; 8 bases map to TRBD2. This CDR3 spans 17 amino acids. Germline values: CDR1 SGHRS, CDR2 YFSETQ. Losses at the gene ends were 0 bases for V and 1 base for J; bases not matched to a gene: 9. CDR3 bases: TGCGCCAGCAGCTTGGGATTGCGGGGGGAGAGGTCCTACGAGCAGTACTTC. It specifies CASSLGLRGERSYEQYF.

The rearrangement links TRBV6-4 to TRBJ1-5, with 8 bases identical to TRBD1. The trim removed 2 bases at V and 0 bases at J, leaving 21 bases unmatched. The CDR3 is 22 amino acids. Germline values: CDR1 MRHNA, CDR2 SNTAGT. CDR3 residues: CASSDGEVWTGTSGFSNQPQHF. The CDR3 DNA is TGTGCCAGCAGTGACGGAGAGGTTTGGACAGGGACCTCCGGTTTTAGCAATCAGCCCCAGCATTTT.

This clone was seen only once. V and J are TRBV4-1 and TRBJ1-5; the D is unclear. Germline V CDR1 and CDR2: MGHRA, YSYEKL. V was shortened by 1 base and J by 0 bases, with 10 bases between the two germline ends. The CDR3 sequence is 16 residues long. CDR3: CASSQAAFYSNQPQHF. The CDR3 DNA is TGCGCCAGCAGCCAAGCGGCTTTCTATAGCAATCAGCCCCAGCATTTT.